Following are 5 T cell receptor beta chains from one sample sequenced in a study of T cells in Graves' hyperthyroidism and ophthalmopathy. There were TCR beta CDR3 regions amplified from RNA transcripts. With the HTBI primer set, the TCR CDR3 went through a first round of RT-PCR. TCRdb called the multiplex PCR reads again in MiXCR, with one record for every CDR3 protein. This table holds roughly 600,000 distinct CDR3 sequences, roughly 14% found once. Sequencing was carried out using blood. The receptors derive from a woman aged 45-59 years with Graves' ophthalmopathy.

This clonotype showed up many times. This chain joins TRBV12-3 or TRBV12-4 and TRBJ2-2; 11 bases line up with TRBD2. The V segment lost 5 bases and the J segment 1 base; nucleotides outside the gene matches: 3. The CDR3 runs to 16 residues. CDR3 nucleotide sequence: TGTGCCAGCAGTCCAGGGACTAGCGGGAACACCGGGGAGCTGTTTTTT. Amino acids: CASSPGTSGNTGELFF.

This clonotype was counted many times. The chain employs TRBV5-1 and TRBJ2-6; the D call may be TRBD1 or TRBD2 (5 bases each). The CDR3 consists of 15 residues. Germline assignment: CDR1 SGHRS and CDR2 YFSETQ. V was trimmed by 5 bases and J by 0 bases, leaving 9 bases between them. CDR3 DNA sequence: TGCGCCAGCAGTCACGGGACCTCTGGGGCCAACGTCCTGACTTTC. This gives the protein CASSHGTSGANVLTF.

This clonotype occurred many times. This chain uses TRBV7-9 with TRBJ2-2, with D possibly being TRBD1 (5 bases). V shed 5 bases and J shed 9 bases, with 10 bases lying between them. Looked up from germline, CDR1 is SEHNR and CDR2 is FQNEAQ (reference sequence). This CDR3 spans 12 amino acids. The chain's CDR3 is CASSSRVRELFF. As DNA, the CDR3 is TGTGCCAGCAGCAGCAGGGTCCGGGAGCTGTTTTTT.

In its sample, this clonotype was seen many times. The chain employs TRBV7-8 and TRBJ2-1; 11 nucleotides line up with TRBD2. Per the germline V gene, CDR1 is SGHVS and CDR2 is FQNEAQ. Losses at the gene ends were 5 bases for V and 7 bases for J; bases not matched to a gene: 7. The CDR3 loop spans 15 amino acids. The CDR3 sequence is CASSPARTSGNEQFF. The CDR3 DNA reads as TGTGCCAGCAGCCCGGCCAGGACTAGCGGGAATGAGCAGTTCTTC.

Only a few counts were recorded for this clonotype. The CDR3 is CASSLALRNYGYTF. Here the CDR3 DNA reads TGTGCCAGCAGTTTAGCGCTTCGTAACTATGGCTACACCTTC. The chain links TRBV12-3 or TRBV12-4 to TRBJ1-2; unclear D gene. V gave up 0 bases and J gave up 1 base, with 6 bases separating them. The CDR3 spans 14 residues.